The subject of this entry is one T cell receptor (beta chain). Its antigen is undetermined. Trimming at V came to 4 bases and at J to 11 bases, leaving 4 bases not matched to a gene. This CDR3 spans 11 amino acids. Looked up from germline, CDR1 is SGHRS and CDR2 is YFSETQ. This sample stems from a study of OX40 agonist ivuxolimab in advanced cancers. Study in general: Ivuxolimab, an antibody that agonizes OX40 (CD134), was administered to the patients. Patients with prior anti-PD-1, anti-PD-L1 or anti-CTLA-4 therapy were eligible; 40% had some. Patients received ivuxolimab, an intravenous treatment, every 2 weeks at 0.01 to 10 mg/kg.

Study-wide findings and caveats: Expanded clones belonging to CD8+ T cells outnumbered, on average, those of CD4+.

Sequenced by immunoSEQ multiplex PCR; TCRdb stores in-frame clones only, minus some. The sample consists of about 61,000 clones, around 83% of them appearing once. V usage is TRBV5-1 and J usage is TRBJ1-1; 8 bases fit TRBD1. This TCR was recovered from an adult with an advanced solid tumor such as melanoma, head and neck, liver or kidney cancer. The input for sequencing was CD4+ or CD8+ T cells sorted from blood, taken in a trial of the OX40 agonist ivuxolimab. The CDR3 DNA sequence: TGCGCCAGCAGCGTGGACAGGGAGGCTTTCTTT. Translated, it gives CASSVDREAFF.